A single sample is the source of the 2 T cell receptor beta chains below, sequenced in a study of T-cell memory formation after mild COVID-19. TCRdb called the 5' RACE reads again in MiXCR, with one record for every CDR3 protein. The top ten hold 40% to 50% of the sample, which has 100,000 to 120,000 distinct CDR3 sequences, 22% seen once. The source material was PBMCs or a T cell subset sorted from them (not recorded which). These receptor sequences come from a man aged 18 to 29 who had mild COVID-19 (a few samples of this study predate the infection). Cell type and time point are not known.

The chain is built from TRBV11-2 and TRBJ1-1, with 9 bases identical to TRBD1. The V segment lost 4 bases and the J segment 3 bases; nucleotides outside the gene matches: 3. CDR3 size: 14 residues. The germline V gene has CDR1 SGHAT and CDR2 FQNNGV. This CDR3 is CASSSGTGYTEAFF. The CDR3 DNA follows: TGTGCCAGCAGCTCCGGGACAGGGTACACTGAAGCTTTCTTT.

The CDR3 bases are TGCGCCAGCAGCCAAGATGGAGCGGGGGGCACAGATACGCAGTATTTT. It is translated as CASSQDGAGGTDTQYF. The chain recombines TRBV4-3 with TRBJ2-3; TRBD2 aligns across 8 bases. Trimming at V came to 0 bases and at J to 1 base, leaving 3 bases not matched to a gene. This CDR3 is 16 amino acids long. CDR1 and CDR2 from the germline V gene are LGHNA and YSLEER.